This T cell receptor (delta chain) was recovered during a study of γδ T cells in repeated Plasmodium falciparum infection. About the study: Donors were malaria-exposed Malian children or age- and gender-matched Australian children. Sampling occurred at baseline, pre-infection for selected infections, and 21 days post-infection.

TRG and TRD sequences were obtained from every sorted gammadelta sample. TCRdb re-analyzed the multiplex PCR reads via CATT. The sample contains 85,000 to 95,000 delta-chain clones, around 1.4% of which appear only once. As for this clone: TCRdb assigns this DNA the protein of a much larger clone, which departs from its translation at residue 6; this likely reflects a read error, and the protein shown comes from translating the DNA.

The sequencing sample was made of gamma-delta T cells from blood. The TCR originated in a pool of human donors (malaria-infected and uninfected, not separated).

CDR3 protein: CACDTPSEMFF. Here the CDR3 DNA reads TGTGCCTGTGACACCCCATCTGAGATGTTTTTC. The chain has TRDV2 and TRDJ3; D not resolved. The J gene, missing from TCRdb, was assigned here through DNA to germline matching. Trimming left V 0 bases short and J 17 bases short, with 7 bases between. This CDR3 has 11 amino acids. From germline, CDR1 is GEAIGNYY and CDR2 EKD.